The entry below describes one TCR beta chain. Antigen: not known. The data are from a study of cytomegalovirus exposure and HLA in healthy donors. Overall study: Earlier, 150 million to 200 million T cells were analyzed, and some 120 million unique TCR beta sequences were found among them.

PCR used 60 Vbeta primers and 13 Jbeta primers. Produced via immunoSEQ multiplex PCR; TCRdb's table is partial and in-frame only. The table includes approximately 200,000 clones, just over 75% detected once. This CDR3 comprises 14 residues. The J segment lost 9 bases and the V segment lost 2 bases, leaving 5 bases of the junction unmatched. Germline CDR1 and CDR2: MNHEY and SMNVEV (reference sequence). Study-wide findings and caveats: The authors assumed roughly uniform sequencing depth across donors for presence/absence analyses.

The chain recombines TRBV27 with TRBJ2-1; 9 bases align to TRBD2. Source material: PBMCs. The receptor was isolated from a man aged 25-40 years in good health and CMV-seronegative. The CDR3 region is CASSLVAGDIEQFF. DNA of the CDR3: TGTGCCAGCAGTTTAGTAGCGGGAGATATTGAGCAGTTCTTC.